This is a list of T cell receptor beta chains from one sample in a study of blood T cell repertoires in COVID-19. This table comes from immunoSEQ multiplex PCR, and its TCRdb copy is limited to in-frame clones, with some not included. The sample has around 300,000 clones, around 91% seen once. The sample comprised PBMCs or T cells enriched from blood (not recorded which). Every receptor here comes from a woman under 30 with acute COVID-19. Both conserved end residues are part of each CDR3. The order of the fields is V gene, clone size, D gene, J gene, CDR3 protein, CDR3 DNA. D genes are given only for firm matches. Not all rows give a size; the values are once, few, many and, for expanded clones, a class.

v_call: TRBV19; clone_size: NA; d_call: TRBD1; j_call: TRBJ1-5; cdr3_aa: CASSIRQGSYSNQPQHF; cdr3_nt: TGTGCCAGTAGTATTCGACAGGGGTCGTATAGCAATCAGCCCCAGCATTTT
v_call: TRBV11-2; clone_size: NA; d_call: TRBD1; j_call: TRBJ2-7; cdr3_aa: CASSSLTGSSTEQYF; cdr3_nt: TGTGCCAGCAGCTCCCTGACAGGGAGTTCCACCGAGCAGTACTTC
v_call: TRBV6-5; clone_size: NA; d_call: NA; j_call: TRBJ1-2; cdr3_aa: CATKTGSTGMHGYTF; cdr3_nt: TGTGCCACCAAAACGGGGAGTACGGGGATGCATGGCTACACCTTC
v_call: TRBV27; clone_size: NA; d_call: TRBD2; j_call: TRBJ2-3; cdr3_aa: CASTRDYLRTDTQYF; cdr3_nt: TGTGCCAGCACACGGGACTACCTACGCACAGATACGCAGTATTTT
v_call: TRBV6-5; clone_size: few; d_call: NA; j_call: TRBJ1-3; cdr3_aa: CASSYSGQNSGNTIYF; cdr3_nt: TGTGCCAGCAGTTACTCGGGCCAGAACTCTGGAAACACCATATATTTT
v_call: TRBV5-1; clone_size: NA; d_call: TRBD2; j_call: TRBJ2-3; cdr3_aa: CASSFGLAGDYTQYF; cdr3_nt: TGCGCCAGCAGCTTCGGACTAGCGGGAGACTATACGCAGTATTTT
v_call: TRBV6-2/TRBV6-3; clone_size: NA; d_call: NA; j_call: TRBJ1-5; cdr3_aa: CASSYTENQPQHF; cdr3_nt: TGTGCCAGCAGTTATACAGAAAATCAGCCCCAGCATTTT
v_call: TRBV28; clone_size: NA; d_call: TRBD1; j_call: TRBJ2-3; cdr3_aa: CAIQQGGTDTQYF; cdr3_nt: TGTGCCATACAACAGGGGGGCACAGATACGCAGTATTTT
v_call: TRBV7-9; clone_size: NA; d_call: TRBD1; j_call: TRBJ2-7; cdr3_aa: CASSPDRGLGEQYF; cdr3_nt: TGTGCCAGCAGCCCGGACAGGGGGCTTGGAGAGCAGTACTTC
v_call: TRBV28; clone_size: NA; d_call: NA; j_call: TRBJ2-7; cdr3_aa: CASGSGSLGKKQYF; cdr3_nt: TGTGCCAGCGGGAGCGGGTCCCTCGGCAAGAAGCAGTACTTC
v_call: TRBV10-3; clone_size: NA; d_call: NA; j_call: TRBJ2-5; cdr3_aa: CAIGQGETQYF; cdr3_nt: TGTGCCATCGGGCAGGGAGAGACCCAGTACTTC
v_call: TRBV10-2; clone_size: NA; d_call: TRBD2; j_call: TRBJ2-2; cdr3_aa: CASSGRTSGSTNTGELFF; cdr3_nt: TGCGCCAGCAGTGGTCGGACTAGCGGTTCAACGAACACCGGGGAGCTGTTTTTT
v_call: TRBV20-1; clone_size: few; d_call: NA; j_call: TRBJ2-1; cdr3_aa: CSASHRVPFSGDNEQFF; cdr3_nt: TGCAGTGCTAGTCACCGCGTTCCGTTTTCGGGGGACAATGAGCAGTTCTTC
v_call: TRBV6-5; clone_size: NA; d_call: TRBD2; j_call: TRBJ2-3; cdr3_aa: CASSYSSSGRTDTQYF; cdr3_nt: TGTGCCAGCAGTTACTCATCTAGCGGGAGGACAGATACGCAGTATTTT
v_call: TRBV7-9; clone_size: NA; d_call: NA; j_call: TRBJ2-1; cdr3_aa: CASSLESGPYNEQFF; cdr3_nt: TGTGCCAGCAGCTTAGAAAGCGGACCCTACAATGAGCAGTTCTTC
v_call: TRBV6-5; clone_size: NA; d_call: NA; j_call: TRBJ2-7; cdr3_aa: CASSFYGYQNYEQYF; cdr3_nt: TGTGCCAGCAGTTTCTACGGGTATCAAAACTACGAGCAGTACTTC
v_call: TRBV6-5; clone_size: NA; d_call: TRBD1; j_call: TRBJ1-4; cdr3_aa: CASRPDRGRREKLFF; cdr3_nt: TGTGCCAGCAGACCCGACAGGGGGCGTCGCGAAAAACTGTTTTTT
v_call: TRBV11-2; clone_size: NA; d_call: NA; j_call: TRBJ2-6; cdr3_aa: CASSLVAGVYGANVLTF; cdr3_nt: TGTGCCAGCAGCTTAGTCGCAGGGGTTTATGGGGCCAACGTCCTGACTTTC
v_call: TRBV7-9; clone_size: NA; d_call: TRBD1; j_call: TRBJ1-2; cdr3_aa: CASSGGTGGFNGYTF; cdr3_nt: TGTGCCAGCAGCGGAGGGACAGGGGGTTTCAATGGCTACACCTTC
v_call: TRBV9; clone_size: NA; d_call: TRBD1; j_call: TRBJ2-3; cdr3_aa: CASSELDRRTDTQYF; cdr3_nt: TGTGCCAGCAGCGAACTGGACAGGAGGACAGATACGCAGTATTTT
v_call: TRBV7-8; clone_size: NA; d_call: NA; j_call: TRBJ1-2; cdr3_aa: CASSLALDRTGQSGGYTF; cdr3_nt: TGTGCCAGCAGCTTAGCCCTAGACAGGACGGGGCAATCGGGCGGCTACACCTTC
v_call: TRBV19; clone_size: NA; d_call: TRBD1; j_call: TRBJ1-1; cdr3_aa: CASSYDRGTEAFF; cdr3_nt: TGTGCCAGTAGTTACGACAGGGGCACTGAAGCTTTCTTT
v_call: TRBV15; clone_size: few; d_call: NA; j_call: TRBJ1-4; cdr3_aa: CATSRGRAEKLFF; cdr3_nt: TGTGCCACCAGCAGAGGCAGGGCTGAAAAACTGTTTTTT
v_call: TRBV7-6; clone_size: NA; d_call: TRBD1; j_call: TRBJ2-2; cdr3_aa: CASKATGGNTGELFF; cdr3_nt: TGTGCCAGCAAGGCGACAGGGGGGAACACCGGGGAGCTGTTTTTT
v_call: TRBV10-3; clone_size: NA; d_call: NA; j_call: TRBJ2-7; cdr3_aa: CAISRSGEQYF; cdr3_nt: TGTGCCATCAGTAGGAGTGGGGAGCAGTACTTC
v_call: TRBV29-1; clone_size: NA; d_call: TRBD1; j_call: TRBJ2-7; cdr3_aa: CSVEISRGHSYEQYF; cdr3_nt: TGCAGCGTTGAAATCTCCAGGGGGCACTCCTACGAGCAGTACTTC
v_call: TRBV15; clone_size: NA; d_call: NA; j_call: TRBJ1-3; cdr3_aa: CATRLGGELSGNTIYF; cdr3_nt: TGTGCCACCAGGTTAGGTGGGGAGCTCTCTGGAAACACCATATATTTT
v_call: TRBV2; clone_size: NA; d_call: NA; j_call: TRBJ1-4; cdr3_aa: CASSEGEATNEKLFF; cdr3_nt: TGTGCCAGCAGTGAGGGCGAAGCAACTAATGAAAAACTGTTTTTT
v_call: TRBV5-1; clone_size: NA; d_call: TRBD2; j_call: TRBJ2-1; cdr3_aa: CASSLGSGRQNEQFF; cdr3_nt: TGCGCCAGCAGCTTGGGTAGCGGGAGACAAAATGAGCAGTTCTTC
v_call: TRBV2; clone_size: NA; d_call: TRBD2; j_call: TRBJ2-1; cdr3_aa: CASSDQLATSYNEQFF; cdr3_nt: TGTGCCAGCAGCGACCAACTAGCGACCTCCTACAATGAGCAGTTCTTC
v_call: TRBV18; clone_size: few; d_call: NA; j_call: TRBJ1-1; cdr3_aa: CASSPPKAGSNTEAFF; cdr3_nt: TGTGCCAGCTCACCACCAAAAGCAGGCTCGAACACTGAAGCTTTCTTT
v_call: TRBV30; clone_size: few; d_call: NA; j_call: TRBJ1-1; cdr3_aa: CAWSAKPRGFGTEAFF; cdr3_nt: TGTGCCTGGAGTGCTAAACCCAGGGGATTCGGAACTGAAGCTTTCTTT
v_call: TRBV5-1; clone_size: NA; d_call: NA; j_call: TRBJ2-2; cdr3_aa: CASSLVLTGELFF; cdr3_nt: TGCGCCAGCAGCTTGGTATTGACCGGGGAGCTGTTTTTT
v_call: TRBV28; clone_size: NA; d_call: TRBD1; j_call: TRBJ1-5; cdr3_aa: CASIGGVNRDRGRPFTQPQHF; cdr3_nt: TGTGCCAGCATCGGGGGCGTGAACAGGGACAGGGGGCGCCCGTTTACTCAGCCCCAGCATTTT
v_call: TRBV27; clone_size: NA; d_call: NA; j_call: TRBJ1-1; cdr3_aa: CASQDRNTEAFF; cdr3_nt: TGTGCCAGTCAGGATCGGAACACTGAAGCTTTCTTT
v_call: TRBV11-2; clone_size: few; d_call: NA; j_call: TRBJ1-4; cdr3_aa: CASSLEGTTTNEKLFF; cdr3_nt: TGTGCCAGCAGCTTAGAGGGGACTACAACTAATGAAAAACTGTTTTTT
v_call: TRBV7-8; clone_size: NA; d_call: NA; j_call: TRBJ2-5; cdr3_aa: CASSSGDGRVKETQYF; cdr3_nt: TGTGCCAGCAGCTCGGGAGATGGGCGTGTAAAAGAGACCCAGTACTTC
v_call: TRBV5-5; clone_size: NA; d_call: TRBD2; j_call: TRBJ2-3; cdr3_aa: CASSLDGGSYTDTQYF; cdr3_nt: TGTGCCAGCAGCTTGGACGGCGGGAGCTACACAGATACGCAGTATTTT
v_call: TRBV6-5; clone_size: few; d_call: NA; j_call: TRBJ2-7; cdr3_aa: CAAWRGKGYEQYF; cdr3_nt: TGTGCCGCATGGAGAGGGAAGGGCTACGAGCAGTACTTC
v_call: TRBV7-2; clone_size: NA; d_call: TRBD1; j_call: TRBJ1-5; cdr3_aa: CASSRDRASNQPQHF; cdr3_nt: TGTGCCAGCAGTCGGGACAGGGCGAGCAATCAGCCCCAGCATTTT
v_call: TRBV6-5; clone_size: NA; d_call: NA; j_call: TRBJ2-1; cdr3_aa: CASRPGGGYNEQFF; cdr3_nt: TGTGCCAGCAGGCCAGGAGGTGGGTACAATGAGCAGTTCTTC
v_call: TRBV4-2; clone_size: NA; d_call: TRBD2; j_call: TRBJ2-7; cdr3_aa: CASSQELVLAGGIYEQYF; cdr3_nt: TGTGCCAGCAGCCAAGAGCTCGTCCTAGCGGGAGGTATCTACGAGCAGTACTTC
v_call: TRBV6-1; clone_size: NA; d_call: NA; j_call: TRBJ1-2; cdr3_aa: CASSEGVPGPYGYTF; cdr3_nt: TGTGCCAGCAGTGAAGGGGTACCAGGCCCCTATGGCTACACCTTC
v_call: TRBV28; clone_size: NA; d_call: TRBD1; j_call: TRBJ2-7; cdr3_aa: CASSTGDRGLDEQYF; cdr3_nt: TGTGCCAGCAGTACCGGGGACAGGGGGCTCGACGAGCAGTACTTC
v_call: TRBV28; clone_size: NA; d_call: TRBD2; j_call: TRBJ2-3; cdr3_aa: CASGRTSKRDTQYF; cdr3_nt: TGTGCCAGCGGTCGGACTAGTAAAAGAGATACGCAGTATTTT
v_call: TRBV7-3; clone_size: NA; d_call: NA; j_call: TRBJ2-3; cdr3_aa: CASSFLASTDTQYF; cdr3_nt: TGTGCCAGCAGCTTCTTGGCTAGCACAGATACGCAGTATTTT
v_call: TRBV19; clone_size: few; d_call: TRBD1; j_call: TRBJ1-1; cdr3_aa: CASSYGQGGTEAFF; cdr3_nt: TGTGCCAGTAGCTACGGACAGGGAGGTACTGAAGCTTTCTTT
v_call: TRBV7-8; clone_size: many; d_call: NA; j_call: TRBJ1-6; cdr3_aa: CASSLSDNSPLHF; cdr3_nt: TGTGCCAGCAGCTTATCGGATAATTCACCCCTCCACTTT
v_call: TRBV29-1; clone_size: few; d_call: TRBD1; j_call: TRBJ1-5; cdr3_aa: CSVLTGETEGQPQHF; cdr3_nt: TGCAGCGTACTTACAGGGGAAACGGAGGGTCAGCCCCAGCATTTT
v_call: TRBV4-3; clone_size: NA; d_call: TRBD1; j_call: TRBJ2-1; cdr3_aa: CASSHGQALYNEQFF; cdr3_nt: TGCGCCAGCAGCCACGGACAGGCGCTCTACAATGAGCAGTTCTTC
v_call: TRBV5-1; clone_size: NA; d_call: TRBD1; j_call: TRBJ1-2; cdr3_aa: CASSWDRGDYGYTF; cdr3_nt: TGCGCCAGCAGCTGGGACAGGGGAGACTATGGCTACACCTTC
v_call: TRBV19; clone_size: NA; d_call: TRBD2; j_call: TRBJ2-3; cdr3_aa: CASSILLAGTTDTQYF; cdr3_nt: TGTGCCAGTAGTATTTTACTAGCGGGAACCACAGATACGCAGTATTTT
v_call: TRBV7-6; clone_size: NA; d_call: NA; j_call: TRBJ1-4; cdr3_aa: CASSLVAGDGKKLFF; cdr3_nt: TGTGCCAGCAGCTTAGTTGCGGGGGACGGGAAAAAACTGTTTTTT